A single sample is the source of the 15 T cell receptor beta chains below, sequenced in a study of T cells expressing NK-cell markers. With the 5' RACE reads reprocessed, TCRdb shows one record per CDR3 protein and no DNA. The repertoire table contains roughly 380,000 distinct CDR3 sequences. The sequencing input was blood T cells: a sorted CD56 or NKG2C T cell subset, CD4+ or CD8+ T cells, or bulk PBMC T cells (not recorded which). Every receptor here comes from a man aged 18 to 70 in good health.

The chain carries TRBV3-1 and TRBJ1-1; the D call from TCRdb, TRBD1, cannot be confirmed without DNA. Germline V gene sequence: CDR1 LGHDT, CDR2 YNNKEL (reference sequence). This CDR3 is 12 amino acids long. The CDR3 protein is CASSRVGGKAFF.

This chain links TRBV7-9 with TRBJ2-7; TCRdb designates TRBD1, a call that cannot be tested without DNA. Per the germline V gene, CDR1 is SEHNR and CDR2 is FQNEAQ (reference sequence). This CDR3 has 14 residues. CDR3 protein: CASSSKPQGNEQYF. The full variable domain, with the rest looked up from reference TRBV7-9 and TRBJ2-7, is DTGVSQNPRHKITKRGQNVTFRCDPISEHNRLYWYRQTLGQGPEFLTYFQNEAQLEKSRLLSDRFSAERPKGSFSTLEIQRTEQGDSAMYLCASSSKPQGNEQYFGPGTRLTVT.

The chain links TRBV20-1 to TRBJ2-7. CDR3 length: 15 residues. The germline CDR1 and CDR2 sequences are DFQATT and SNEGSKA (reference sequence). The CDR3 loop is CSAMKITSGDYEQYF.

This chain links TRBV2 with TRBJ2-1; TCRdb's assignment of TRBD1 cannot be checked, as there is no DNA. The germline V gene encodes CDR1 SNHLY and CDR2 FYNNEI. The CDR3 has 16 amino acids. The CDR3 reads CASSPGTGALYNEQFF.

The chain joins TRBV2 to TRBJ1-2; the TCRdb D gene call, TRBD1, has no DNA to confirm it. The CDR3 has 14 residues. The germline V gene has CDR1 SNHLY and CDR2 FYNNEI. CDR3 sequence reads: CASSEMSGKVGYTF.

The chain uses TRBV18 and TRBJ2-1. CDR3 length: 13 amino acids. Looked up from germline, CDR1 is KGHSH and CDR2 is LQKENI. The CDR3 sequence is CASSREFYNEQFF.

The chain recombines TRBV10-3 with TRBJ2-1; the D call from TCRdb, TRBD1, cannot be confirmed without DNA. The CDR3 covers 13 residues. Per the germline V gene, CDR1 is ENHRY and CDR2 is SYGVKD. The CDR3 protein is CAMGQGGSNEQFF.

CDR3 loop: CASSGQGAQETQYF. The rearrangement joins TRBV6-1 to TRBJ2-5; there is no DNA to check the TCRdb D call of TRBD1. The CDR3 covers 14 residues. The germline gives CDR1 MNHNS, CDR2 SASEGT.

The chain employs TRBV19 and TRBJ2-4; no DNA is available, so the TRBD1 call from TCRdb remains unchecked. This CDR3 comprises 14 residues. CDR1 LNHDA and CDR2 SQIVND come from the germline V gene (reference sequence). The CDR3: CASKNRAMENIQYF.

The J gene is TRBJ1-4, the V gene TRBV6-6. This CDR3 has 13 residues. Germline values: CDR1 MNHNY, CDR2 SVGAGI (reference sequence). The CDR3 sequence: CASSYRRAEKLFF.

This chain links TRBV6-6 with TRBJ2-3; the D call of TRBD1 rests on TCRdb alone, since no DNA is present to check it. The CDR3 extends over 12 amino acids. CDR1 and CDR2 from the germline V gene are MNHNY and SVGAGI (reference sequence). CDR3 residues: CASRGRSDTQYF.

V and J are TRBV7-2 and TRBJ2-7; lacking DNA, the TRBD2 call made by TCRdb goes unchecked. The CDR3 consists of 14 residues. Per the germline V gene, CDR1 is SGHTA and CDR2 is FQGNSA. This CDR3 reads CASRSSRSSYEQYF.

This chain links TRBV12-3 or TRBV12-4 with TRBJ2-6; TCRdb selects TRBD1, and the lack of DNA leaves this call unchecked. The CDR3 is 15 residues long. This CDR3 is CASSFGGDGANVLTF.

The chain has TRBV6-1 and TRBJ1-5. Germline V gene sequence: CDR1 MNHNS, CDR2 SASEGT. The CDR3 has 15 residues. The CDR3 loop reads CASSESGRMGVTQHF.

The chain has TRBV20-1 and TRBJ1-2; TCRdb gives TRBD1 as the D gene, but with no DNA this cannot be confirmed. In germline, CDR1 is DFQATT, CDR2 SNEGSKA (reference sequence). The CDR3 is 13 amino acids. CDR3 residues: CSPSQGATVGYTF.